This T cell receptor (beta chain) was sequenced for a study of cytomegalovirus exposure and HLA in healthy donors (TCRdb year 2017). With regard to the full study: According to an earlier analysis of a few hundred of the donors, about 190 million T cells yielded roughly 110 million unique TCR beta sequences and more than 250 Gb of sequence data. The number of donors typed differed by locus, with about 629-630 for A, B, C, DRB1 and DQB1, about 500 for DQA1, about 610 for DPA1, and over 400 for DPB1. Roughly 300 gigabases of sequencing data and about 92 million unique TCR sequences made up an early release that covered approximately 700 HLA-typed donors. Class I and class II HLA loci were covered by the typing at four-digit resolution. A separate validation cohort of roughly 120 different subjects was used in addition to the roughly 700-subject first cohort. In a later genetic analysis, genome-wide SNP genotypes for about three fifths of the roughly 670 donors were used, and that subset was treated as a discovery cohort. The study aimed to test whether cataloging public T cell receptors could reveal signatures of past pathogen exposure. Alongside the repertoire data, information on donor age, sex, ethnicity and CMV serostatus was compiled. An earlier analysis of fewer than 700 of the donors applied high-throughput TCR beta sequencing to assess whether each TCR beta V gene segment acted as functional or pseudogenic. To study patterns of TCR occurrence, a later analysis re-analyzed previously published TCR beta repertoires from more than 550 donors and added high-resolution HLA genotyping. The genetic ancestry cluster associated with self-reported Caucasian donors included around four fifths of the 398 genotyped donors. Among roughly 400 genotyped donors of the cohort, an average of around 250,000 unique TCR beta nucleotide sequences was sequenced per donor, of which about 19% were non-productive. Several DR-DQ haplotypes were treated as single units for association and clustering because of strong linkage in the cohort. Rather than drawing on any new phenotypic data, the later analysis identified candidate immune exposures from TCR beta sequences and the way those sequences occurred across donors. Every repertoire in the discovery cohort had been generated on one and the same sequencing platform. To predict cytomegalovirus infection status, the study brought together high-throughput TCR immunosequencing, statistical association of individual TCRs with disease status, and machine learning. The T cell repertoires of some 700 subjects were profiled by immunosequencing and related to cytomegalovirus serostatus. The paper's findings and limits, for the study overall: The study gave a list of 150 to 200 TCR beta chains associated with cytomegalovirus. Because counts were too low, 15 to 20 rarely observed V segments, including chromosome 9 orphons, were excluded from the earlier analysis of roughly 580 of the donors. For the cohort, immune exposure information was limited to CMV serostatus. In a later analysis, HLA-associated TCR beta chains were found to be more clonally expanded and to have lower generation probabilities than equally common non-associated chains. Most TCR sequences were observed very rarely across donors, whereas some public TCRs were present in many individuals. Only TCR beta chains were sequenced in this cohort, and the absence of alpha or paired-chain data limited detectable features. Some IMGT-functional V segments, including TRBV6-2 and TRBV6-3, could not be distinguished by the 87-base-pair reads and were therefore excluded. According to a later analysis, TCR association rates differed among HLA loci, with DRB1 alleles showing the most associated TCRs and HLA-C alleles showing the fewest. Correlated functional status among segregating V segments might reflect linkage disequilibrium, but an unknown experimental factor could not be ruled out. In a later analysis, several top co-occurrence clusters were reported to appear linked to parvovirus B19, influenza, CMV and Epstein-Barr virus. A later genetic analysis associated a missense DCLRE1C variant with V-gene and J-gene trimming of TCR beta chains, and an independent cohort replicated the association. According to the authors, the approach could potentially be generalized to other disease states and immunological phenotypes. When HLA alleles, especially DR and DQ, strongly co-occurred, attributing TCR associations to individual alleles was difficult. Most CMV-associated TCR beta chains appeared to be HLA-restricted in a later analysis, and the HLA associations seemed to be driven largely by CMV exposure. A cluster of highly shared sequence variants was judged likely to be a technical artifact of the sequencing pipeline. The classifier was reported to diagnose cytomegalovirus status with high specificity and sensitivity in both the original and validation cohorts. HLA typing was unavailable for some donors at each locus, so association tests used only the typed subset. Presence/absence analyses assumed roughly uniform sequencing depth across donors, an assumption that may not hold. In a later analysis, over 15,000 TCR beta sequences were associated with specific HLA alleles at a false discovery rate of 0.05. An earlier analysis of around 500 of the donors showed that most TCR beta V segments appeared in productive rearrangements either about 87% or about 30% of the time, which broadly matched IMGT annotations. A further reported finding was that TCR beta sequences accurately predicted the HLA-A and HLA-B alleles for most subjects in the first cohort. Compared with the roughly 710-donor mean, donors in an Asian-associated ancestry cluster had fewer N-insertions in productive TCRs, according to a later genetic analysis. In vitro tests confirmed that three of the cytomegalovirus-associated TCR beta chains recognize cytomegalovirus antigens.

The cohort comprised more than 550 healthy bone marrow donors. All cohort members were sampled while nominally healthy, although unrecorded immune exposures were likely present. The donor was CMV seropositive and was included in the group of 289 seropositive cohort members. A peripheral blood sample was provided by each donor, and peripheral blood mononuclear cells were used for TCR beta sequencing. The Qiagen DNeasy Blood Extraction Kit was used to extract genomic DNA from the blood cell samples. Receptor libraries were prepared by the immunoSEQ multiplex PCR assay. For the multiplex PCR, a mixture combining 60 forward primers for TCR Vbeta segments and 13 reverse primers for TCR Jbeta segments was used. Amplification of the CDR3 region of rearranged TCR beta genes was performed with a multiplex PCR assay on genomic DNA. Amplified TCR beta libraries were sequenced as 87-base-pair reads on the Illumina HiSeq System. The original methods were these. A later analysis counted about 76 million unique TCR beta chains across the 600 to 850 repertoires, and some 12 million of these chains were shared by at least two donors. To remove PCR and sequencing errors, raw reads were error-corrected and collapsed into unique sequences using a nearest-neighbor algorithm that merged closely related sequences. CDR3 sequences were aligned to IMGT reference sequences to assign V, D and J gene segments. Each retained sequence needed at least a six-nucleotide match to both a V gene segment and a J gene segment. A rearrangement was called productive if the CDR3 had no stop codons and remained in frame with V and J, and every other rearrangement was called non-productive. Following IMGT convention, CDR3 was defined as the stretch from the second conserved V-encoded cysteine to the conserved J-encoded phenylalanine. The earlier analysis of around 640 of the donors excluded sequences that lacked an unambiguous match to a single V gene segment. An earlier analysis of a few hundred of the donors called V segments functional above 56.7% productive rearrangements and segregating when the between-donor standard deviation exceeded 5%. A statistical classification framework was developed to diagnose cytomegalovirus status using the catalog of TCR beta chain sequences. A later analysis assigned V and J genes by comparing TCR nucleotide sequences with IMGT/GENE-DB human TR gene sequences. Using the TCRdist pipeline, a later analysis assigned CDR3 sequences along with most-parsimonious VDJ recombination scenarios. In a later analysis, every TCR beta chain was defined by the combination of its CDR3 amino acid sequence and its V-gene family, and reads without a unique V-gene family were dropped. To address suspected cross-contamination and a sequencing artifact, a later analysis removed over 500 highly shared, low-generation-probability nucleotide sequences. In a later analysis, a clonal expansion index for each public chain was calculated from normalized within-repertoire ranks of inferred template counts. A later analysis computed generation probabilities with a VDJ recombination model fitted to out-of-frame rearrangements, and checked the results against IGoR. In a later analysis, hypergeometric tests were used to score TCR-TCR, TCR-HLA and TCR-CMV co-occurrence, with a repertoire-size bias correction applied to TCR pairs. A later analysis estimated false discovery rates by permuting HLA or CMV assignments 20 times. A later analysis grouped co-occurring TCRs with DBSCAN, adding TCRdist sequence similarity when clustering within HLA-allele-positive subsets. Co-occurrence clustering excluded repertoires with fewer than 30,000 or more than 120,000 public chains, plus five with anomalous nucleotide sharing. Drawn from immuneACCESS, this table holds only the in-frame rearrangements with V and J called that TCRdb kept. Clones are partly lost; checked studies trace under half to an unresolved V gene and leave the rest unexplained. That table is the source of V, J and clone size, and D and trimming were worked out from the DNA. This sample comprises roughly 100,000 clones, about 80% of them detected only once. The ten largest account for under 4.5% of the sample.

Details on this clone: The target of this receptor is not known. No much larger clonotype is one base removed from it; base qualities were not supplied.

Via the germline V gene, CDR1 is MNHEY and CDR2 SVGAGI. The CDR3 covers 15 residues, taking in both the cysteine and the phenylalanine. Here the CDR3 DNA is all that survives: 45 bases in frame from base 1. V ends up 8 bases short and J 4 bases short, with an unmatched junction base count of 8. This chain is built from TRBV6-5 and TRBJ2-7; TRBD2 aligns with 13 central bases. This receptor was obtained from a female donor in good health and CMV-seropositive. Sequencing used PBMCs. In nucleotide form, the sequence is TGTGCCAGCGGGCCACTAGCGGGAGGGTCGTACGAGCAGTACTTC. It encodes CASGPLAGGSYEQYF.